These 10 T cell receptor beta chains were all obtained from the same sample, sequenced in a study of siplizumab effects on memory and regulatory T cells. TCRdb's table, derived via immunoSEQ multiplex PCR, lists solely in-frame clones and lacks some. Here the sample spans some 99,000 clones, about 92% being singletons. Sequenced sample: Tregs sorted from blood. These receptor sequences come from a human donor in good health.

In this sample, this clone turned up once. CDR3 nucleotide sequence: TGTGCCAGTACTAACCTGGTCGGACGGTGGAATCAGCCCCAGCATTTT. Translated: CASTNLVGRWNQPQHF. The rearrangement joins TRBV19 to TRBJ1-5; D not resolved. Trimming removed 7 bases from V and 4 bases from J, with 20 bases in between. Germline V gene sequence: CDR1 LNHDA, CDR2 SQIVND (reference sequence). The length of the CDR3 is 16 residues.

This clone showed up just once. The chain has TRBV7-9 and TRBJ2-7; 14 positions agree with TRBD2. V was pared by 6 bases and J by 7 bases, with 8 bases of the junction left unmatched. The CDR3 has 15 residues. Germline V lookup: CDR1 SEHNR, CDR2 FQNEAQ (reference sequence). In DNA, the CDR3 is TGTGCCAGCAGTTTGGGACTAGCGGGAGCTCGAGAGCAGTACTTC. Translating gives CASSLGLAGAREQYF. Together with reference TRBV7-9 and TRBJ2-7, the CDR3 gives the full variable domain: DTGVSQNPRHKITKRGQNVTFRCDPISEHNRLYWYRQTLGQGPEFLTYFQNEAQLEKSRLLSDRFSAERPKGSFSTLEIQRTEQGDSAMYLCASSLGLAGAREQYFGPGTRLTVT.

The CDR3 nucleotides are TGTGCCAGCAGCTTGGACCCTGGGGGCAATGAGCAGTTCTTC. It codes for CASSLDPGGNEQFF. The V call is TRBV7-3, the J call TRBJ2-1; either TRBD1 or TRBD2 may supply D (5 bases each). Deletions cut 3 bases from V and 6 bases from J, with 12 bases between. Germline CDR1 reads SGHTA; CDR2 reads FQGTGA. The CDR3 runs to 14 residues.

The rearrangement joins TRBV18 to TRBJ2-2, with D tentatively TRBD1 (7 bases). Trimming removed 0 bases at V and 2 bases at J, with 16 bases between. This CDR3 has 18 residues. Germline-derived CDR1 and CDR2 are KGHSH and LQKENI. CDR3 in amino acids: CASSPPEGQGDNTGELFF. DNA of the CDR3: TGTGCCAGCTCACCACCGGAGGGGCAGGGGGATAACACCGGGGAGCTGTTTTTT. Filled out from reference TRBV18 and TRBJ2-2, the complete variable domain reads NAGVMQNPRHLVRRRGQEARLRCSPMKGHSHVYWYRQLPEEGLKFMVYLQKENIIDESGMPKERFSAEFPKEGPSILRIQQVVRGDSAAYFCASSPPEGQGDNTGELFFGEGSRLTVL.

V gene TRBV5-1 combines with J gene TRBJ2-1, with TRBD1 matching over 8 bases. V gave up 4 bases and J gave up 4 bases; unmatched junction bases: 4. Germline lookup yields CDR1 SGHRS and CDR2 YFSETQ. CDR3 length equals 14 residues. CDR3 residues: CASSLDRAYNEQFF. Here the CDR3 DNA reads TGCGCCAGCAGCCTGGACAGGGCTTACAATGAGCAGTTCTTC.

J is TRBJ2-2 and V is TRBV18; no firm D call. The CDR3 covers 13 residues. V was cut by 0 bases and J by 7 bases, with 6 bases left in between. Germline values: CDR1 KGHSH, CDR2 LQKENI. Written as DNA, the CDR3 is TGTGCCAGCTCACCACCGGACCGCGGGGAGCTGTTTTTT. This translates into CASSPPDRGELFF. The variable domain in full, with the rest retrieved from reference TRBV18 and TRBJ2-2, is NAGVMQNPRHLVRRRGQEARLRCSPMKGHSHVYWYRQLPEEGLKFMVYLQKENIIDESGMPKERFSAEFPKEGPSILRIQQVVRGDSAAYFCASSPPDRGELFFGEGSRLTVL.

This chain joins TRBV7-6 and TRBJ2-7; the D gene could be TRBD1 or TRBD2 (5 bases each). Germline-derived CDR1 and CDR2 are SGHVS and FNYEAQ. The CDR3 has 15 residues. Deletions cut 1 base from V and 0 bases from J, with 10 bases between. The CDR3 loop is CASSLGQGVSYEQYF. For the CDR3, the DNA is TGTGCCAGCAGCTTAGGGCAGGGAGTCTCCTACGAGCAGTACTTC. The variable domain in full, completed from reference TRBV7-6 and TRBJ2-7, reads GAGVSQSPRYKVTKRGQDVALRCDPISGHVSLYWYRQALGQGPEFLTYFNYEAQQDKSGLPNDRFSAERPEGSISTLTIQRTEQRDSAMYRCASSLGQGVSYEQYFGPGTRLTVT.

The chain carries TRBV6-5 and TRBJ2-5; D remains unclear. The germline CDR1 and CDR2 sequences are MNHEY and SVGAGI. The CDR3 totals 12 residues. The V end was cut by 8 bases, the J end by 5 bases, with 12 bases between. CDR3 amino acids: CASARTPETQYF. CDR3 DNA: TGTGCCAGCGCGCGGACCCCGGAGACCCAGTACTTC.

The chain uses TRBV12-5 and TRBJ1-6; D remains unclear. Germline V gives CDR1 LGHNT, CDR2 FRNRAP. The CDR3 covers 14 residues. V gave up 6 bases and J gave up 7 bases, with 13 bases separating them. CDR3 nucleotide sequence: TGTGCTAGTGGCCTCGGGGTGACGAATTCACCCCTCCACTTT. It yields the protein CASGLGVTNSPLHF.

CDR3 sequence reads: CASSLEQGANYGYTF. The CDR3 nucleotides are TGTGCCAGCAGCCTCGAACAGGGGGCAAACTATGGCTACACCTTC. This chain connects TRBV7-2 to TRBJ1-2; 9 nucleotides agree with TRBD1. The CDR3 is 15 amino acids. The V segment lost 5 bases and the J segment 2 bases; nucleotides outside the gene matches: 6. CDR1 is SGHTA, CDR2 FQGNSA, per germline.